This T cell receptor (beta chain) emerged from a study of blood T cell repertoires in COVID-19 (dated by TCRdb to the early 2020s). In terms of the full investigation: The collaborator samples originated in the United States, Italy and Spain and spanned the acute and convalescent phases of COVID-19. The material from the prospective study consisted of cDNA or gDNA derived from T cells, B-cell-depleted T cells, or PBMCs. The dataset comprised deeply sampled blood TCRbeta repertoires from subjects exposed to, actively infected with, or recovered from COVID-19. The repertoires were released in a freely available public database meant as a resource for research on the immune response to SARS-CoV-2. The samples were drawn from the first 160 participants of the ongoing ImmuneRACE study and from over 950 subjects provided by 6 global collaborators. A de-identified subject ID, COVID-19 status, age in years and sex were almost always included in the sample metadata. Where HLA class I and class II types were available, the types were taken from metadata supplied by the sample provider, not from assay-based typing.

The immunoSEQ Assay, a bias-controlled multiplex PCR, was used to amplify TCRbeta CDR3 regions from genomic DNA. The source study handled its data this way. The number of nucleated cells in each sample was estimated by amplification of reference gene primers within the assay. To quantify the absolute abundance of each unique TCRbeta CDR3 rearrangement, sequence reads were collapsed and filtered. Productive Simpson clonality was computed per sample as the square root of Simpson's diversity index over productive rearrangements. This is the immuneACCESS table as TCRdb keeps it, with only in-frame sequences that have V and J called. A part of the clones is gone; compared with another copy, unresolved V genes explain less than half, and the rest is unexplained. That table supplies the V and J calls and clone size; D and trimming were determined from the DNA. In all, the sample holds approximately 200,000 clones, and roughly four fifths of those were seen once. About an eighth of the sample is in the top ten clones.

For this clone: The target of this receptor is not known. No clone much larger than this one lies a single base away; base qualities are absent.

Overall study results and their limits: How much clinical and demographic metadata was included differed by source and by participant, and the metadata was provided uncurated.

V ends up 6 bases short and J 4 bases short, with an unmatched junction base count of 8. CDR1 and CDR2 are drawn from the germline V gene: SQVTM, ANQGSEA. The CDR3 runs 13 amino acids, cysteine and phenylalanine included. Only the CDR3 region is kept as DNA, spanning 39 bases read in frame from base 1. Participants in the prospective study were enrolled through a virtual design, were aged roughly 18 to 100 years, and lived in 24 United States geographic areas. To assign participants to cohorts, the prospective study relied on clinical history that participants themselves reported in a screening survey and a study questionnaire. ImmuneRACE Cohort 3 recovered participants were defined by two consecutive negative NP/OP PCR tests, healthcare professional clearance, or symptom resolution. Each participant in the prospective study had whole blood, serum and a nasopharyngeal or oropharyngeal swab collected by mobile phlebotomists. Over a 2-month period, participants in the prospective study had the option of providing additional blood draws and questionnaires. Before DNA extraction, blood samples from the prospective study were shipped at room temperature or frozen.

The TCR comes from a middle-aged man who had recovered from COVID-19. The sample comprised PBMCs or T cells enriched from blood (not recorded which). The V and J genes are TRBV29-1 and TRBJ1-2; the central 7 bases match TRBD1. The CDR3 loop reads CSVGEGAGYGYTF. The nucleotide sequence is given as TGCAGCGTCGGAGAGGGGGCCGGCTATGGCTACACCTTC.